Sequencing of this T cell receptor (beta chain) was carried out in a study of long-term antiretroviral therapy in people with HIV. At survey level, the immunoSEQ assay was run in its v3.0 version. Using immunoSEQ multiplex PCR, the repertoire was profiled, and TCRdb retains in-frame clones only, with some absent. This sample has over 15,000 clones, with around 91% found just once. This clonotype was obtained from a middle-aged man with HIV. The sequencing here drew on unsorted PBMCs, taken 4.2 years after starting antiretroviral therapy.

The CDR3 DNA reads as TGTGCCAGTAGTATCGGGGTACCCCCTTACAATGAGCAGTTCTTC. Protein: CASSIGVPPYNEQFF. V and J are TRBV19 and TRBJ2-1, with D perhaps TRBD2 (5 bases). Germline V gene lookup returns CDR1 LNHDA and CDR2 SQIVND (reference sequence). This CDR3 is built from 15 residues. Trimming removed 3 bases from V and 4 bases from J, with 13 bases in between. Complete variable domain (other parts from reference TRBV19 and TRBJ2-1): DGGITQSPKYLFRKEGQNVTLSCEQNLNHDAMYWYRQDPGQGLRLIYYSQIVNDFQKGDIAEGYSVSREKKESFPLTVTSAQKNPTAFYLCASSIGVPPYNEQFFGPGTRLTVL.